Presented here are 20 T cell receptor beta chains from one specimen sequenced in a study of identical twins' blood T cells. MiXCR was run by TCRdb on the 5' RACE reads, yielding one entry per CDR3 protein. The table lists 300,000 to 450,000 distinct CDR3 sequences, over 25% of them singletons. Sequenced input: PBMCs. All receptors derive from a woman between 18 and 50 years old in good health.

The chain couples TRBV12-5 to TRBJ2-3; D gene ambiguous. V lost 2 bases to trimming and J lost 1 base, with 13 bases between them. The CDR3 contains 16 residues. Germline CDR1 is LGHNT and CDR2 is FRNRAP. DNA for the CDR3: TGTGCTAGTGGTTTGTCTACGGGTATCGGCACAGATACGCAGTATTTT. As protein: CASGLSTGIGTDTQYF.

The table lists this clonotype with a few counts. The chain is built from TRBV3-1 and TRBJ2-1; D remains unclear. V was clipped by 0 bases and J by 4 bases, with 7 bases between them. The CDR3 extends over 14 amino acids. The germline V gene encodes CDR1 LGHDT and CDR2 YNNKEL (reference sequence). CDR3 DNA: TGTGCCAGCAGCCAAGACCTGGGATACAATGAGCAGTTCTTC. It specifies CASSQDLGYNEQFF.

V and J are TRBV20-1 and TRBJ2-3; D is unresolved. The CDR3 is 15 amino acids. Germline values: CDR1 DFQATT, CDR2 SNEGSKA (reference sequence). Trimming pared 5 bases from V and 2 bases from J, leaving 17 bases between. CDR3 sequence (DNA): TGCAGTGCTCTTCCTTTAGCACCGAACACAGATACGCAGTATTTT. This gives the protein CSALPLAPNTDTQYF.

This clonotype was seen a handful of times. V gene TRBV21-1 combines with J gene TRBJ1-5. TRBV21-1 is a listed pseudogene. The CDR3 spans 12 residues. Written as DNA, the CDR3 is TGTGCCAGCAGCAAAGGAAGTCAGCCCCAGCATTTT. Its translation is CASSKGSQPQHF.

V usage is TRBV2 and J usage is TRBJ1-1; maybe TRBD1 (5 bases). V was shortened by 8 bases and J by 0 bases, with 10 bases between the two germline ends. Germline V CDR1 and CDR2: SNHLY, FYNNEI. The CDR3 consists of 13 residues. The CDR3, as DNA: TGTGCCAGCGGGGGAGACCTGAACACTGAAGCTTTCTTT. As protein: CASGGDLNTEAFF.

The V call is TRBV20-1, the J call TRBJ2-7; D may be TRBD1 or TRBD2 (5 bases each). In germline, CDR1 is DFQATT, CDR2 SNEGSKA (reference sequence). The CDR3 contains 16 residues. V was trimmed by 1 base and J by 3 bases, leaving 19 bases between them. CDR3 bases: TGCAGTGCTAGAGTGCCGTCGGGACGAACGATCTACGAGCAGTACTTC. Its translation is CSARVPSGRTIYEQYF.

This clonotype was observed a handful of times. This chain joins TRBV5-4 and TRBJ2-3; 7 bases agree with TRBD2. V was pared by 4 bases and J by 5 bases, with 13 bases of the junction left unmatched. This CDR3 is built from 16 residues. The germline V gene has CDR1 SGHNT and CDR2 YYREEE (reference sequence). The CDR3 DNA reads TGTGCCAGCAGCGATGGCGGCGGGGGTATCGGAGATACGCAGTATTTT. Translating it yields CASSDGGGGIGDTQYF.

This clonotype has just a few counts. V gene TRBV15 combines with J gene TRBJ1-4; a weak D match, TRBD1 (6 bases). The ends were cut back, 3 bases at V and 3 bases at J, with 14 bases in the middle. There are 16 residues in the CDR3. The germline gives CDR1 LNHNV, CDR2 YYDKDF (reference sequence). The CDR3 DNA is TGTGCCACCAGCAGGAGATCGACAGGCGCTAATGAAAAACTGTTTTTT. Translating it yields CATSRRSTGANEKLFF.

This clonotype came up many times. The chain is built from TRBV5-1 and TRBJ2-3; 7 bases fit TRBD2. The CDR3 covers 14 residues. The V and J ends lost 4 bases and 7 bases, in that order; junction bases with no gene match: 9. Germline loops: CDR1 SGHRS, CDR2 YFSETQ. CDR3 sequence reads: CASSQGLSLNTQYF. The CDR3 DNA follows: TGCGCCAGCAGCCAGGGACTATCGCTTAATACGCAGTATTTT.

This clonotype was detected only once. The chain employs TRBV7-9 and TRBJ1-1, with TRBD1 matching 7 bases. The junction had 10 bases not matched to a gene; V was cut back by 9 bases and J by 0 bases. The CDR3 runs to 15 residues. CDR1 is SEHNR and CDR2 is FQNEAQ in the germline V gene (reference sequence). CDR3 DNA: TGTGCCAGTAGCCCGAAGGACAGGATGAACACTGAAGCTTTCTTT. This sequence encodes CASSPKDRMNTEAFF.

The chain recombines TRBV29-1 with TRBJ2-2; no definite D call. Germline values: CDR1 SQVTM, CDR2 ANQGSEA. Trimming shortened V by 0 bases and J by 7 bases, and 9 bases separated the two germline ends. The CDR3 length is 13 residues. CDR3 DNA: TGCAGCGTTGAAGATCCAGCGATCGGGGAGCTGTTTTTT. It specifies CSVEDPAIGELFF.

The chain carries TRBV15 and TRBJ2-2; 9 bases fit TRBD1. Per the germline V gene, CDR1 is LNHNV and CDR2 is YYDKDF (reference sequence). The trim removed 3 bases at V and 7 bases at J, leaving 3 bases unmatched. The CDR3 runs to 14 residues. CDR3 region: CATSSRTGDGELFF. The CDR3 nucleotides read TGTGCCACCAGCAGTCGGACAGGGGACGGGGAGCTGTTTTTT.

DNA of the CDR3: TGCAGTGCTACAGGGACAGTGAACACCGGGGAGCTGTTTTTT. Protein: CSATGTVNTGELFF. The V gene is TRBV20-1, the J gene TRBJ2-2; 7 nucleotides line up with TRBD1. CDR1 and CDR2 from the germline V gene are DFQATT and SNEGSKA (reference sequence). The J segment lost 1 base and the V segment lost 4 bases, leaving 3 bases of the junction unmatched. The CDR3 has 14 residues.

The V gene is TRBV4-3, the J gene TRBJ2-2, with D unclear. CDR1 is LGHNA, CDR2 YSLEER, per germline. V dropped 4 bases and J dropped 7 bases, with 16 bases sitting between them. CDR3 length: 15 amino acids. CDR3 in DNA: TGCGCCAGCAGCCTAGTTTGTTCGGTTGGCGGGGAGCTGTTTTTT. It translates to CASSLVCSVGGELFF.

This clonotype was observed a handful of times. V usage is TRBV29-1 and J usage is TRBJ1-2; possible D gene TRBD1, 5 bases. Germline CDR1 is SQVTM and CDR2 is ANQGSEA. The V and J ends lost 6 bases and 6 bases respectively, with 11 bases between them. This CDR3 region has 11 residues. The CDR3 region has the DNA TGCAGCGTCCCCGACAGCAATGGCTACACCTTC. Translation gives CSVPDSNGYTF.

This clonotype was seen a handful of times. A single base separates this from a much larger clone, so it may be a read error. This CDR3 is CASSEGGDTEAFF. DNA for the CDR3: TGTGCCAGCAGTGAAGGGGGAGACACTGAAGCTTTCTTT. The chain couples TRBV2 to TRBJ1-1; D unresolved. Trimming took 1 base from V and 3 from J, leaving 6 bases between them. CDR3 length: 13 amino acids. Germline assignment: CDR1 SNHLY and CDR2 FYNNEI.

This clonotype has ten or more counts. The gene calls are TRBV5-6 and TRBJ1-1, with TRBD1 as a possible D gene (6 bases). CDR1 and CDR2 (germline): SGHDT, YYEEEE. Trimming cost V 3 bases and J 1 base, with 7 bases left between them. This CDR3 has 13 residues. The CDR3 sequence is CASSWTENTEAFF. The CDR3 DNA reads TGTGCCAGCAGCTGGACAGAGAACACTGAAGCTTTCTTT.

This clonotype has just a few counts. This chain links TRBV30 with TRBJ1-2; D unresolved. CDR3 size: 11 residues. Germline lookup yields CDR1 GTSNPN and CDR2 SVGIG (reference sequence). In DNA form, the CDR3 reads TGTGCAGCCCAGGAGGTATATGGCTACACCTTC. Translated: CAAQEVYGYTF.

The rearrangement uses TRBV6-4 and TRBJ2-1, with TRBD2 identical over 9 bases. Germline V gene lookup returns CDR1 MRHNA and CDR2 SNTAGT. The CDR3 runs 15 residues. V gave up 4 bases and J gave up 7 bases; unmatched junction bases: 8. The DNA of the CDR3 is TGTGCCAGCAGTGCAATAGCGGGAGCGGGAAATGAGCAGTTCTTC. Translating gives CASSAIAGAGNEQFF.

This clonotype was found many times. CDR3: CSASSGMNTEAFF. In DNA, the CDR3 is TGCAGTGCTAGTTCAGGGATGAACACTGAAGCTTTCTTT. This rearrangement joins TRBV20-1 to TRBJ1-1; tentative D call: TRBD1 (5 bases). The ends were cut back, 3 bases at V and 0 bases at J, with 8 bases in the middle. CDR3 size: 13 residues. Germline CDR1 is DFQATT and CDR2 is SNEGSKA (reference sequence).